What follows describes a single TCR beta chain. This sample is drawn from a study of cytomegalovirus exposure and HLA in healthy donors. CDR1 and CDR2 from the germline V gene are MDHEN and SYDVKM. The ends were cut back, 6 bases at V and 10 bases at J, with 10 bases in the middle. The CDR3 spans 12 residues. The PCR made use of 60 Vbeta and 13 Jbeta primers. Assay: immunoSEQ multiplex PCR; the TCRdb copy retains only in-frame clones and omits some. The specimen's table records tens of thousands of clones. The V and J genes are TRBV28 and TRBJ1-6; weak D call: TRBD1 (6 bases). This TCR derives from a man aged 45 to 65 in good health and CMV-seronegative. Sample: PBMCs. The CDR3 loop is CASRKDRSPLHF. Here the CDR3 DNA reads TGTGCCAGCAGGAAAGACAGGTCACCCCTCCACTTT.